This T cell receptor beta chain comes out of a study of T cell responses to AZD1222 COVID-19 vaccine. Profiling relied on immunoSEQ multiplex PCR, and the TCRdb table lists in-frame clones only, not all of them. The sample gives some 120,000 clones, 88% of which show up once; approximately 6% is in the top ten. Germline V lookup: CDR1 KGHDR, CDR2 SFDVKD. V shed 6 bases and J 0 bases; nucleotides not matched to a gene: 19. This CDR3 comprises 22 residues. This clone was counted once. Antigen: not known. Study-wide results and limits: None of the repertoires were sampled until the peak T cell response had passed. White British donors predominated, females outnumbered males, and clonal diversity was possibly underestimated. Mapped onto spike, vaccine-associated CD4 TCRs spanned it and were dominant at 160-218 and 743-854. Targets within unmutated variant regions were reportedly found for nearly half of spike-specific TCRs.

The clonotype was recovered from an adult who received the AZD1222 COVID-19 vaccine. The sample was peripheral blood, taken 28 days after the second AZD1222 dose. This chain joins TRBV24-1 and TRBJ2-1; 13 bases are a match to TRBD2. Here the CDR3 reads CATSQPAGAGTSGTSSYNEQFF. For the CDR3, the DNA is TGTGCCACCAGTCAACCGGCAGGGGCCGGGACTAGCGGGACGAGCTCCTACAATGAGCAGTTCTTC.